Sequencing of this TCR beta chain was carried out in a study of blood T cell repertoires in COVID-19. Authors' methods: Estimated nucleated cell counts came from reference gene primer amplification. Data came from immunoSEQ multiplex PCR; TCRdb stores just in-frame clones and leaves some out. The V and J calls and clone size were taken over from that table, and D and trimming were inferred from the DNA. The sample carries about 300,000 clones, around 87% recorded once. The sample was peripheral blood. The receptor comes from a man between 65 and 85 years old with acute or convalescent COVID-19.

The CDR3, as DNA: TGTGCCAGCAGTTACCGGGGTTCGGGCGGGGAGCTGTTTTTT. Its protein product is CASSYRGSGGELFF. This chain links TRBV6-5 with TRBJ2-2; D perhaps matches TRBD2 (5 bases). V lost 2 bases, J lost 7 bases, and 11 bases lay in between. This CDR3 region has 14 residues. CDR1 and CDR2 from the germline V gene are MNHEY and SVGAGI.